This T cell receptor (beta chain) was sequenced during a study of blood T cell repertoires in COVID-19. The overall study: There were acute and convalescent COVID-19 samples, and they came from the United States, Italy and Spain. The cDNA or gDNA used as material had been derived from T cells, B-cell-depleted T cells, or PBMCs.

Germline CDR1 LGHDT, CDR2 YNNKEL (reference sequence). The junction had 5 bases not matched to a gene; V was cut back by 3 bases and J by 5 bases. The CDR3 contains 14 residues. Methods used by the authors: Scientists estimated how many nucleated cells there were by amplifying reference gene primers. This table comes from immunoSEQ multiplex PCR, and its TCRdb copy is limited to in-frame clones, with some not included. That table furnishes V, J and clone size, whereas the DNA furnished D and trimming. The sample consists of over 200,000 clones, 70% to 90% of them appearing once. This TCR was recovered from a woman in her forties who had recovered from COVID-19. The specimen sequenced was peripheral blood. V usage is TRBV3-1 (or the pseudogene TRBV3-2) and J usage is TRBJ2-5; the match to TRBD1 covers 8 bases. The CDR3 region is CASSHRGLGETQYF. Written as DNA, the CDR3 is TGTGCCAGCAGCCACAGGGGGCTAGGGGAGACCCAGTACTTC.